This T cell receptor beta chain was sequenced during a study of OX40 agonist ivuxolimab in advanced cancers. Study at large: Recorded diagnoses for dose-escalation patients were hepatocellular carcinoma, melanoma, renal cell or head and neck cancer.

Trimming cost V 0 bases and J 5 bases, with 15 bases left between them. Germline loops: CDR1 SGDLS, CDR2 YYNGEE. CDR3 length equals 15 residues. TCRdb keeps only in-frame clones here, not all; method: immunoSEQ multiplex PCR. The sample has 45,000 to 60,000 clones, about nine tenths seen once. On this clone: Its antigen is not identified.

General study points: Circulating CD4+ and CD8+ T cells showed clonal expansion by week 6 at 0.1 to 3.0 mg/kg. Partial responders at 0.1-3.0 mg/kg showed near-lowest clonal expansion.

This specimen consisted of CD4+ or CD8+ T cells sorted from blood, obtained in a trial of the OX40 agonist ivuxolimab. The chain has TRBV9 and TRBJ2-7; maybe TRBD1 (6 bases). The receptor was isolated from an adult with an advanced solid tumor such as melanoma, head and neck, liver or kidney cancer. CDR3 bases: TGTGCCAGCAGCGTAGTGGGCAGGGGAATGGACGAGCAGTACTTC. This sequence encodes CASSVVGRGMDEQYF. Full variable domain (remainder filled in from reference TRBV9 and TRBJ2-7): DSGVTQTPKHLITATGQRVTLRCSPRSGDLSVYWYQQSLDQGLQFLIQYYNGEERAKGNILERFSAQQFPDLHSELNLSSLELGDSALYFCASSVVGRGMDEQYFGPGTRLTVT.